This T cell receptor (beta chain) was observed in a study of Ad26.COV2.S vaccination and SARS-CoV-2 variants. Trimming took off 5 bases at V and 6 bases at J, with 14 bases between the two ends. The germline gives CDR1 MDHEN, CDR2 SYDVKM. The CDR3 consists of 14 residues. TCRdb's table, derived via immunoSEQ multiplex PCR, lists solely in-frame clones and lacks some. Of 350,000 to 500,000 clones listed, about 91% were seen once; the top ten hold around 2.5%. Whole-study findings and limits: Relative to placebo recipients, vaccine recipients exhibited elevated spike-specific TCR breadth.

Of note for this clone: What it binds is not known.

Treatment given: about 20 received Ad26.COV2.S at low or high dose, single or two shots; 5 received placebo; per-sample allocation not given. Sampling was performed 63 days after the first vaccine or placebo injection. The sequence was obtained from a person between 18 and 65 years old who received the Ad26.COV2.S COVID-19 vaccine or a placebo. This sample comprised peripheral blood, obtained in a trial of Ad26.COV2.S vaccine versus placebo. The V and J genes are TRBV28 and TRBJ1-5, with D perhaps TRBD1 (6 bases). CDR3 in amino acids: CASSADRISQPQHF. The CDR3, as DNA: TGTGCCAGCAGTGCCGACAGGATCAGTCAGCCCCAGCATTTT.